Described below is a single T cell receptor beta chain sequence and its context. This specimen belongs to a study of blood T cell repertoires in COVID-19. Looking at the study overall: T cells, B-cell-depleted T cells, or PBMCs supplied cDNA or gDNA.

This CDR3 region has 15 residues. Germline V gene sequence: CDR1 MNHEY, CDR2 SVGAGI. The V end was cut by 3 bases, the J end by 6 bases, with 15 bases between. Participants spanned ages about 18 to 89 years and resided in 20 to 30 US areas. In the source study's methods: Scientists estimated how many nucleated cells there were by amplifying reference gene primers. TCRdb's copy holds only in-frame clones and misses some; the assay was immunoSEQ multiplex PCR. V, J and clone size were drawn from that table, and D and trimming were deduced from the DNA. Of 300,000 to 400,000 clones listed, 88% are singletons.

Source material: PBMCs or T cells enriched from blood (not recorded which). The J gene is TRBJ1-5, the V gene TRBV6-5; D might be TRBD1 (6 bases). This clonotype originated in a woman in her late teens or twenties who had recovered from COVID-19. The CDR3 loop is CASSYRRGAGQPQHF. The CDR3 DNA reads TGTGCCAGCAGTTATCGACGGGGGGCTGGTCAGCCCCAGCATTTT.